The 5 T cell receptor beta chains listed next were all sequenced from one sample in a study of T cells expressing NK-cell markers. Using the 5' RACE reads, TCRdb records one entry per CDR3 protein without DNA. Here the sample table reports 350,000 to 450,000 distinct CDR3 sequences. Sequencing used blood T cells: a sorted CD56 or NKG2C T cell subset, CD4+ or CD8+ T cells, or bulk PBMC T cells (not recorded which). These receptors were collected from a man aged 18-75 years in good health.

The CDR3 reads CASSYIASGEIGDTQYF. V gene TRBV5-5 combines with J gene TRBJ2-3; TCRdb's assignment of TRBD2 cannot be checked, as there is no DNA. Germline V lookup: CDR1 SGHKS, CDR2 YYEKEE (reference sequence). The CDR3 contains 17 residues.

V is TRBV9 and J is TRBJ2-5; the TRBD1 assignment by TCRdb is unverifiable without DNA. The germline V gene encodes CDR1 SGDLS and CDR2 YYNGEE. CDR3 size: 14 residues. The CDR3 spells CASSVAGNRETQYF.

This sequence joins TRBV5-1 and TRBJ2-2; as DNA is missing, the TRBD1 call by TCRdb cannot be tested. The CDR3 is made up of 17 amino acids. Germline V lookup: CDR1 SGHRS, CDR2 YFSETQ. CDR3 amino acids: CASSRASGAPNTGELFF. The variable domain in full, with the rest retrieved from reference TRBV5-1 and TRBJ2-2, is KAGVTQTPRYLIKTRGQQVTLSCSPISGHRSVSWYQQTPGQGLQFLFEYFSETQRNKGNFPGRFSGRQFSNSRSEMNVSTLELGDSALYLCASSRASGAPNTGELFFGEGSRLTVL.

The chain links TRBV5-1 to TRBJ2-1; TCRdb's D call of TRBD2 is untestable without DNA. CDR3 size: 20 residues. The germline V gene has CDR1 SGHRS and CDR2 YFSETQ. The CDR3 reads CASSFRPSSGGARIYNEQFF.

The V and J genes are TRBV29-1 and TRBJ2-1; as DNA is missing, the TRBD2 call by TCRdb cannot be tested. Germline V CDR1 and CDR2: SQVTM, ANQGSEA. The CDR3 is 16 amino acids. CDR3 loop: CSVGRGGLGTYNEQFF.